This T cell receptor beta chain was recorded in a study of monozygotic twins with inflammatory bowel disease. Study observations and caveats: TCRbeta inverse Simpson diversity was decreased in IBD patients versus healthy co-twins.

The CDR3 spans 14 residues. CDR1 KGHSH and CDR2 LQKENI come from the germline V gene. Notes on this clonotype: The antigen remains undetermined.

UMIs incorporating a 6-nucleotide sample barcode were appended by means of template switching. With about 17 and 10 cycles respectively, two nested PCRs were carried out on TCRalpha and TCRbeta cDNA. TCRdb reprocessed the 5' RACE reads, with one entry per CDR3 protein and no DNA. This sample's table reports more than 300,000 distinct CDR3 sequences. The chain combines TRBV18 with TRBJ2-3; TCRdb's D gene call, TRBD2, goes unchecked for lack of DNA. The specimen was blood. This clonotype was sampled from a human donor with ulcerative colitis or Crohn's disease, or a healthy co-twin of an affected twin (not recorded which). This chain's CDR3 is CASNGLAGTDTQYF.